One and the same sample provided the 10 T cell receptor beta chains below, sequenced in a study of blood T cells in healthy people across ages. The use of a sample-barcoded 5' primer and a J-beta primer mix characterized a second PCR of about 7 to 12 cycles. TCRdb re-derived calls from the 5' RACE reads in MiXCR, one entry per CDR3 protein. This sample has roughly 650,000 distinct CDR3 sequences, with roughly 32% found just once. Sequenced sample: blood. The receptors stem from a woman over 75 in good health.

A word on this clonotype: A much larger clonotype is one base distant, so this may be a read error. The chain combines TRBV19 with TRBJ2-1; D possibly uses TRBD1 or TRBD2 (5 bases each). Per the germline V gene, CDR1 is LNHDA and CDR2 is SQIVND (reference sequence). Deletions cut 7 bases from V and 0 bases from J, with 13 bases between. This CDR3 spans 15 amino acids. CDR3 in DNA: TGTGCCAGTACTGGGGGATTGGACTCCTACAATGAGCAGTTCTTC. This sequence encodes CASTGGLDSYNEQFF.

In its sample, this clonotype was seen many times. V is TRBV29-1 and J is TRBJ2-3; 8 nucleotides align to TRBD2. The CDR3 is 14 residues long. Germline V CDR1 and CDR2: SQVTM, ANQGSEA. V was pared by 6 bases and J by 6 bases, with 11 bases of the junction left unmatched. The CDR3 sequence is CSVEMTSEFDTQYF. DNA for the CDR3: TGCAGCGTAGAGATGACTAGCGAGTTTGATACGCAGTATTTT.

This clonotype was observed a handful of times. The rearrangement joins TRBV9 to TRBJ2-2; 9 bases align to TRBD1. The length of the CDR3 is 14 residues. Per germline, CDR1 SGDLS and CDR2 YYNGEE. Trimming at V came to 1 base and at J to 7 bases, leaving 2 bases not matched to a gene. The CDR3 region has the DNA TGTGCCAGCAGCGTACGACAGGGGGGCGGGGAGCTGTTTTTT. Translation gives CASSVRQGGGELFF.

The V gene is TRBV7-9, the J gene TRBJ1-1, with 7 bases lining up with TRBD1. Germline V CDR1 and CDR2: SEHNR, FQNEAQ (reference sequence). Germline trimming cut 6 bases from V and 4 bases from J; bases unmatched to any gene: 8. The CDR3 totals 14 residues. CDR3 in DNA: TGTGCCAGCAGAATCCGACAGGGAGGCACTGAAGCTTTCTTT. Translated: CASRIRQGGTEAFF.

This clonotype was detected a few times. This clone may be a read error of a much larger clone one base away. The DNA of the CDR3 is TGCGCCAGCAGCTTGGGGGGTAGCGGGGCCGACAATGAGCAGTACTTC. Its translation is CASSLGGSGADNEQYF. The chain links TRBV5-1 to TRBJ2-1, with 8 nucleotides matching TRBD2. The DNA end is more similar to TRBJ2-7, so the J call may be wrong. The germline gives CDR1 SGHRS, CDR2 YFSETQ. The CDR3 is 16 residues long.

CDR3 loop: CASSPGTGSEKLFF. DNA of the CDR3: TGTGCCAGCTCCCCCGGGACAGGGAGCGAAAAACTGTTTTTT. This chain connects TRBV18 to TRBJ1-4; 9 bases match TRBD1. Germline V lookup: CDR1 KGHSH, CDR2 LQKENI. The V segment lost 6 bases and the J segment 8 bases; nucleotides outside the gene matches: 7. CDR3 length: 14 amino acids.

This clonotype came up a few times. A much larger clone sits a single nucleotide away, making a read error possible. The V and J genes are TRBV5-1 and TRBJ2-5, with no clear D. V lost 0 bases, J lost 7 bases, and 10 bases lay in between. In germline, CDR1 is SGHRS, CDR2 YFSETQ. The CDR3 loop spans 13 amino acids. The CDR3 nucleotides read TGCGCCAGCAGCTTGGCCACCGCCGGGACCCAGTACTTC. Its protein is CASSLATAGTQYF.

A note on this clonotype: With a much larger clone just one base away, this may be a read error. The chain has TRBV10-3 and TRBJ2-5, with TRBD2 matching over 13 bases. Per germline, CDR1 ENHRY and CDR2 SYGVKD. This CDR3 spans 14 amino acids. Losses at the gene ends were 4 bases for V and 11 bases for J; bases not matched to a gene: 7. The CDR3 here is CAISGLAGGNEQYF. CDR3 in DNA: TGTGCCATCAGTGGACTAGCGGGGGGTAATGAGCAGTACTTC.

The count of this clonotype is one. The junction departs from germline at one end; a sequencing error may be responsible. The chain links TRBV6-6 to TRBJ2-1; no definite D call. This CDR3 has 12 residues. Per the germline V gene, CDR1 is MNHNY and CDR2 is SVGAGI (reference sequence). This CDR3 reads CASSPTRNGQFF. DNA of the CDR3: TGTGCCAGCAGCCCCACAAGAAATGGGCAGTTCTTC.

This clonotype was detected many times. It may be a read error: a sequence one base away is much more abundant. V usage is TRBV6-2 or TRBV6-3 and J usage is TRBJ2-5; D could derive from TRBD1 or TRBD2 (5 bases each). Germline CDR1 reads MNHEY; CDR2 reads SVGEGT. The CDR3 extends over 14 amino acids. The germline V and J ends were trimmed by 6 bases and 11 bases, with 22 bases remaining between them. CDR3 residues: CASRDPGPHNEQYF. CDR3 DNA: TGTGCCAGCAGGGACCCGGGACCCCACAATGAGCAGTACTTC.